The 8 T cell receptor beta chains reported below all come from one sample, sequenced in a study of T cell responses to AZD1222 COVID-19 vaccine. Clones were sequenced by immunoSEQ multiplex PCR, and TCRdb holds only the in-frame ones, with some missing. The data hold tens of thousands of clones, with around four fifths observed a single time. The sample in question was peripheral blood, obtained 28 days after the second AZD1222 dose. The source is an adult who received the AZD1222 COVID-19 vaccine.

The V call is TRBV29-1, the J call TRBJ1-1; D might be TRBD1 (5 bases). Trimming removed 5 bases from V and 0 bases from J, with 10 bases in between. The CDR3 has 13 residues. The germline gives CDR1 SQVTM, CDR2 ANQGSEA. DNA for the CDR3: TGCAGCGTTAGAGGACACCTGAACACTGAAGCTTTCTTT. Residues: CSVRGHLNTEAFF.

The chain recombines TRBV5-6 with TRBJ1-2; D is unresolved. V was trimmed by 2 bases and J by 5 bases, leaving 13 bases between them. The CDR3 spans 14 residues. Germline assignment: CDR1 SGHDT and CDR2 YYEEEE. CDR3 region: CASSLGRGWYGYTF. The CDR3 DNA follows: TGTGCCAGCAGCTTAGGACGGGGATGGTATGGCTACACCTTC.

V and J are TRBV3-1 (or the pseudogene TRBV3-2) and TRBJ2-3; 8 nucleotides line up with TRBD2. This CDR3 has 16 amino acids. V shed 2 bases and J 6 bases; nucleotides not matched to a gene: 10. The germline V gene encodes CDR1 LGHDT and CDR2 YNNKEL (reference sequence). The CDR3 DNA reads TGTGCCAGCAGCCAACTCCAGCGGGAGAGAAGGGATACGCAGTATTTT. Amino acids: CASSQLQRERRDTQYF.

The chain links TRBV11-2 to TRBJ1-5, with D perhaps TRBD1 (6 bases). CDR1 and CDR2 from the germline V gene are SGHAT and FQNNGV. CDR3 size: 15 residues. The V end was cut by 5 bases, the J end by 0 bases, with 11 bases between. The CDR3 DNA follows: TGTGCCAGCAGCACAACGGACAGTAGCAATCAGCCCCAGCATTTT. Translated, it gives CASSTTDSSNQPQHF.

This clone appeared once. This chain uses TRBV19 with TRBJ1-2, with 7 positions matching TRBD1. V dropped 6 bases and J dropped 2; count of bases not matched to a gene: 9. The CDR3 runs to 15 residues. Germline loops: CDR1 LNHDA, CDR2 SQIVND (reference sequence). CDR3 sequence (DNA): TGTGCCAGTAGCTATCAGGGGACAGACAACTATGGCTACACCTTC. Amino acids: CASSYQGTDNYGYTF.

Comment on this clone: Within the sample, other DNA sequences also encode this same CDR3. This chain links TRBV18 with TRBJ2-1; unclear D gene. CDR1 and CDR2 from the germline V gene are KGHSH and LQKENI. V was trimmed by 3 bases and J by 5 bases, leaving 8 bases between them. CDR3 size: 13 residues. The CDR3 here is CASSPSLNNEQFF. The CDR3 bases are TGTGCCAGCTCACCTTCGCTCAACAATGAGCAGTTCTTC.

This chain's CDR3 is CASTSRHRGEPGYTF. In nucleotides, the CDR3 is TGTGCCAGCACCTCCCGCCACAGGGGGGAGCCTGGCTACACCTTC. This chain links TRBV7-3 with TRBJ1-2; TRBD1 agrees at 8 bases. Unmatched junction bases numbered 14, after V lost 7 bases and J lost 7 bases. The CDR3 runs to 15 residues. Germline CDR1 SGHTA, CDR2 FQGTGA.

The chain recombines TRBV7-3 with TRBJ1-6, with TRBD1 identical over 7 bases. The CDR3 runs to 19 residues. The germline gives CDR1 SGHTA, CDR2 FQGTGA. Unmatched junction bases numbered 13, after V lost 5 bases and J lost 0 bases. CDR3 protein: CASSAKTGTGYSYNSPLHF. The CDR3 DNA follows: TGTGCCAGCAGCGCTAAGACAGGGACGGGATACTCCTATAATTCACCCCTCCACTTT.